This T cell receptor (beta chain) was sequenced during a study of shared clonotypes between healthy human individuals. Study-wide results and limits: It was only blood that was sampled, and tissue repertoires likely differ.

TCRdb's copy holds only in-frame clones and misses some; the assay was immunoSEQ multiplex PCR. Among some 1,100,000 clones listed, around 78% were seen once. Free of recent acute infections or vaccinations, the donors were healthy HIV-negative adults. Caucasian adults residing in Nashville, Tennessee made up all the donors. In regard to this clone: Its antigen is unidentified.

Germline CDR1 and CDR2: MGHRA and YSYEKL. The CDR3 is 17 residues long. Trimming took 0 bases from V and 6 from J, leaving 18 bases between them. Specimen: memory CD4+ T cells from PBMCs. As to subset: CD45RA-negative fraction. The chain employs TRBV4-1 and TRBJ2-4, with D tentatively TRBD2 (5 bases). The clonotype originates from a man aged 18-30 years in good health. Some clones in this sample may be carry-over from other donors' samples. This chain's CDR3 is CASSQDRVAEAGNIQYF. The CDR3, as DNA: TGCGCCAGCAGCCAAGATCGGGTTGCGGAGGCGGGAAACATTCAGTACTTC.